This is a list of T cell receptor beta chains from one sample in a study of blood T cell repertoires in COVID-19. Assay: immunoSEQ multiplex PCR; the TCRdb copy retains only in-frame clones and omits some. The sample shows about 250,000 clones, 88% of them seen only once. The sample taken for sequencing was PBMCs or T cells enriched from blood (not recorded which). The receptors stem from a woman between 50 and 59 years old who had recovered from COVID-19. Each CDR3 is given with its conserved first and last residue. Fields, in order: clone size, V gene, CDR3 length, J gene, CDR3 protein. Size tells how often a clone was seen (once, few, many) or the class of an expanded clone, and some rows leave it out.

>.|TRBV18|18|TRBJ2-5
CASSPRQGATAGQETQYF
>.|TRBV19|16|TRBJ2-1
CASSRGRLAGGDEQFF
>.|TRBV7-2|17|TRBJ2-3
CASSLQPGTTSTDTQYF
>.|TRBV27|17|TRBJ1-2
CASSLSGQGAMIYGYTF
>.|TRBV29-1|13|TRBJ2-5
CSVELYLAGTQYF
>.|TRBV11-3|12|TRBJ2-7
CASSRGGDEQYF
>.|TRBV28|14|TRBJ1-5
CASSLGGNNQPQHF
>.|TRBV18|14|TRBJ1-2
CASSLGTDFYGYTF
>.|TRBV29-1|18|TRBJ2-1
CSVGQNFGTSGIQDEQFF
>once|TRBV7-9|14|TRBJ1-4
CASSLQATNEKLFF
>many|TRBV5-4|14|TRBJ2-7
CASSLDSYSYEQYF
>.|TRBV11-2|13|TRBJ1-1
CASSATGITEAFF
>.|TRBV7-2|12|TRBJ1-1
CASSIGMTEAFF
>.|TRBV28|17|TRBJ1-4
CASSLVGGGVTNEKLFF
>.|TRBV5-5|16|TRBJ2-3
CASTSGYGRGTDTQYF
>.|TRBV6-5|13|TRBJ2-7
CASGLDRTYEQYF
>.|TRBV18|14|TRBJ1-2
CASSPGAGEYGYTF
>.|TRBV28|15|TRBJ2-2
CASSDVPGSAGELFF
>once|TRBV6-2/TRBV6-3|14|TRBJ1-2
CASSSGQGYYGYTF
>.|TRBV5-8|15|TRBJ1-2
CASSFPTGVIYGYTF
>.|TRBV11-1|14|TRBJ1-1
CASSPGRGNTEAFF
>.|TRBV15|15|TRBJ2-2
CATSREGTNTGELFF
>few|TRBV11-2|16|TRBJ1-6
CASSLDSGANNSPLHF
>.|TRBV7-9|13|TRBJ1-2
CASSTGGPYGYTF
>.|TRBV11-2|13|TRBJ1-1
CASSLQANTEAFF
>.|TRBV28|16|TRBJ2-1
CASSPYRGATYNEQFF
>.|TRBV29-1|14|TRBJ2-1
CSVDRAGGPNEQFF
>.|TRBV18|14|TRBJ2-7
CASSPDRLTYEQYF
>once|TRBV6-2/TRBV6-3|16|TRBJ2-4
CASSDRQGRAKNIQYF